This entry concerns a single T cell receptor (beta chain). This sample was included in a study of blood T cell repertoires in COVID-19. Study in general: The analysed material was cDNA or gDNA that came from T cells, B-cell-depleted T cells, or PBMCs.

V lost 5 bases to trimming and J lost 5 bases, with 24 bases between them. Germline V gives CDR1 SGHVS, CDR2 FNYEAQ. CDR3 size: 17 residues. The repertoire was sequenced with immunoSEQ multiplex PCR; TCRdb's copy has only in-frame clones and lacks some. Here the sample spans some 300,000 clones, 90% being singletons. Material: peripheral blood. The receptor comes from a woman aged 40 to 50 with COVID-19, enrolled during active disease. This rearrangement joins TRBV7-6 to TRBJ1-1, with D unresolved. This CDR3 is CASSPPAFRSVSTEAFF. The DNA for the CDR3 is TGTGCCAGCAGCCCACCCGCCTTTAGGAGCGTATCTACTGAAGCTTTCTTT.